The 14 T cell receptor beta chains presented below share a single source sample, sequenced in a study of T-cell memory formation after mild COVID-19 (dated by TCRdb to about 2021). The library came from 5' RACE. TCRdb names Illumina NovaSeq 6000 as the instrument used. TCRdb took the public reads, trimmed them with fastp at Q25, ran MiXCR for clone calling and kept in-frame beta chains. Under each unique CDR3 protein, matching rows form one entry showing the most common genes and DNA. The table for this sample lists hundreds of thousands of distinct CDR3 sequences; roughly 18% of them were counted only once. The ten largest clonotypes hold around a fifth of the sample. Sequencing was done on a sample of PBMCs or a T cell subset sorted from them (not recorded which). The receptors come from a man aged 18 to 30 who had mild COVID-19 (a few samples of this study predate the infection). The sample titles of this study are shuffled in the database, so cell type and time point are left out; the donor was told from shared clones.

This clonotype was observed a handful of times. This chain connects TRBV6-2 or TRBV6-3 to TRBJ2-1, with D perhaps matching TRBD2 (5 bases). CDR1 and CDR2 (germline): MNHEY, SVGEGT. V lost 7 bases and J lost 4, with 14 bases in between. This CDR3 has 14 residues. The DNA for the CDR3 is TGTGCCAGCACTAGAAGGGAGACTTACAATGAGCAGTTCTTC. Protein: CASTRRETYNEQFF.

The sample holds a few counts of this clonotype. CDR3 region: CASSLSGTYNSPLHF. As DNA, the CDR3 is TGTGCCAGCAGTTTATCCGGGACGTATAATTCACCCCTCCACTTT. This chain joins TRBV28 and TRBJ1-6, with D possibly being TRBD1 (5 bases). Trimming left V 1 base short and J 4 bases short, with 8 bases between. The germline V gene has CDR1 MDHEN and CDR2 SYDVKM. The CDR3 extends over 15 amino acids.

V and J are TRBV20-1 and TRBJ1-2; tentative D call: TRBD1 (5 bases). Looked up from germline, CDR1 is DFQATT and CDR2 is SNEGSKA (reference sequence). CDR3 length: 14 amino acids. Trimming took 6 bases from V and 3 from J, leaving 17 bases between them. CDR3 DNA sequence: TGCAGTGCCAGACCCAGGGTATTTGACTATGGCTACACCTTC. This encodes CSARPRVFDYGYTF.

The rearrangement links TRBV11-2 to TRBJ1-2; no clear D gene. The germline V gene encodes CDR1 SGHAT and CDR2 FQNNGV. CDR3 length: 13 residues. Trimming took 5 bases from V and 5 from J, leaving 12 bases between them. The CDR3 DNA follows: TGTGCCAGCAGCCTCCCCAGGCTTTATGGCTACACCTTC. Translated: CASSLPRLYGYTF. The variable domain in full, with the rest retrieved from reference TRBV11-2 and TRBJ1-2, is EAGVAQSPRYKIIEKRQSVAFWCNPISGHATLYWYQQILGQGPKLLIQFQNNGVVDDSQLPKDRFSAERLKGVDSTLKIQPAKLEDSAVYLCASSLPRLYGYTFGSGTRLTVV.

Only a few counts were recorded for this clonotype. The chain employs TRBV6-6 and TRBJ2-7, with D maybe TRBD1 (7 bases). Trimming took off 6 bases at V and 0 bases at J, with 12 bases between the two ends. This CDR3 comprises 14 residues. CDR1 and CDR2 (germline): MNHNY, SVGAGI (reference sequence). In DNA, the CDR3 is TGTGCCAGCAGCCCAGGGGGGAACTCCTACGAGCAGTACGTC. This sequence encodes CASSPGGNSYEQYV.

Only a few counts were recorded for this clonotype. V and J are TRBV10-3 and TRBJ1-6, with a possible D match to TRBD1 (5 bases). The CDR3 is made up of 14 amino acids. The V gene lost 10 bases and the J gene lost 8 bases, with 18 bases spanning the gap. The germline V gene encodes CDR1 ENHRY and CDR2 SYGVKD. The chain's CDR3 is CATRIAGRDSPLHF. The CDR3 DNA sequence: TGTGCCACGCGGATAGCGGGGCGCGATTCACCCCTCCACTTT.

This clonotype was picked up a small number of times. The genes are TRBV7-3 and TRBJ2-1; 8 positions agree with TRBD1. This CDR3 has 17 amino acids. Germline V gene lookup returns CDR1 SGHTA and CDR2 FQGTGA. The J segment lost 5 bases and the V segment lost 5 bases, leaving 14 bases of the junction unmatched. Here the CDR3 reads CASSLGQGFGYHNEQFF. The CDR3 DNA sequence: TGTGCCAGCAGCCTCGGACAGGGCTTTGGCTATCACAATGAGCAGTTCTTC.

The chain recombines TRBV18 with TRBJ2-4, with 12 bases fitting TRBD2. V lost 2 bases to trimming and J lost 2 bases; unmatched junction nucleotides: 7. The germline V gene encodes CDR1 KGHSH and CDR2 LQKENI. The CDR3 totals 18 residues. CDR3: CASSPRLAGALSKNIQYF. As DNA, the CDR3 is TGTGCCAGCTCACCAAGACTAGCGGGAGCCTTATCCAAAAACATTCAGTACTTC.

The chain uses TRBV11-2 and TRBJ2-2, with D maybe TRBD1 (5 bases). This CDR3 has 15 amino acids. Trimming took off 5 bases at V and 3 bases at J, with 13 bases between the two ends. Germline-derived CDR1 and CDR2 are SGHAT and FQNNGV. CDR3 sequence: CASSPGQAYTGELFF. The CDR3 coding sequence is TGTGCCAGCAGCCCTGGACAAGCATACACCGGGGAGCTGTTTTTT.

This chain joins TRBV6-4 and TRBJ2-3; 9 bases line up with TRBD1. This CDR3 contains 15 residues. The junction had 6 bases not matched to a gene; V was cut back by 6 bases and J by 2 bases. The germline V gene encodes CDR1 MRHNA and CDR2 SNTAGT. The CDR3 loop reads CASSQDRGSTDTQYF. CDR3 sequence (DNA): TGTGCCAGCAGCCAGGACAGGGGCTCCACAGATACGCAGTATTTT.

A note on this clonotype: A much larger clone differs from this one at a single base, so this may be a read error. The V call is TRBV5-1, the J call TRBJ2-5, with TRBD1 matching 11 bases. The V gene's germline CDR1 is SGHRS and CDR2 YFSETQ. This CDR3 contains 14 residues. The CDR3 spells CSSSEGQGVETQYF. CDR3 nucleotides: TGCTCCAGCAGCGAGGGACAGGGGGTAGAGACCCAGTACTTC.

The gene calls are TRBV5-8 and TRBJ1-5; tentative D call: TRBD1 (6 bases). V lost 4 bases, J lost 0 bases, and 11 bases lay in between. Germline CDR1 is SGHTS and CDR2 is YDEGEE. The length of the CDR3 is 15 residues. The CDR3 protein is CASSKDSYSNQPQHF. The CDR3, as DNA: TGTGCCAGCAGCAAGGACAGTTATAGCAATCAGCCCCAGCATTTT.

The chain has TRBV7-3 and TRBJ1-1, with D possibly being TRBD1 (6 bases). This CDR3 contains 13 residues. Per the germline V gene, CDR1 is SGHTA and CDR2 is FQGTGA. Trimming stripped 6 bases from V and 1 base from J, with 9 bases between. In DNA form, the CDR3 reads TGTGCCAGCAGGCGGGACACGAACACTGAAGCTTTCTTT. This sequence encodes CASRRDTNTEAFF.

This clonotype was seen a handful of times. The V call is TRBV5-1, the J call TRBJ1-1; TRBD1 matches 7 bases. CDR1 SGHRS and CDR2 YFSETQ come from the germline V gene. CDR3 length: 15 amino acids. V trimming: 4 bases; J trimming: 0 bases; junction bases outside the gene matches: 6. The CDR3 DNA is TGCGCCAGCAGCCACAGACAGGGCCTGAACACTGAAGCTTTCTTT. It codes for CASSHRQGLNTEAFF.